Here is one TCR beta chain with its context. Different DNA sequences within this sample yield the same CDR3. Per the germline V gene, CDR1 is KGHSH and CDR2 is LQKENI. This CDR3 has 13 amino acids. V shed 3 bases and J shed 1 base, with 6 bases lying between them. The data originate from a study of blood T cell repertoires in COVID-19. About the research overall: Samples taken during acute and convalescent COVID-19 were collected in the United States, Italy and Spain.

In the study's own analysis: Amplification of reference gene primers was used by the study to estimate nucleated cell counts. Repertoires were generated with immunoSEQ multiplex PCR, while TCRdb's copy carries only in-frame clones and drops some. Clonal size and the V and J genes are those of that table, whereas D and trimming came from the DNA. This sample has roughly 250,000 clones, with over 75% found just once. The material sequenced was peripheral blood. The rearrangement joins TRBV18 to TRBJ1-1, with D tentatively TRBD1 (6 bases). This clonotype originated in a human donor in a cohort sampled during active COVID-19. CDR3 DNA sequence: TGTGCCAGCTCACCGGGACAGAACACTGAAGCTTTCTTT. Translated: CASSPGQNTEAFF. The whole variable domain, filled in from reference TRBV18 and TRBJ1-1, reads NAGVMQNPRHLVRRRGQEARLRCSPMKGHSHVYWYRQLPEEGLKFMVYLQKENIIDESGMPKERFSAEFPKEGPSILRIQQVVRGDSAAYFCASSPGQNTEAFFGQGTRLTVV.